The 27 T cell receptor beta chains in this list originate from one sample, sequenced in a study of OX40 agonist ivuxolimab in advanced cancers. Measured with immunoSEQ multiplex PCR; TCRdb has only the in-frame clones, and not every one. This table has over 60,000 clones, about four fifths appearing once. The sample in question was CD4+ or CD8+ T cells sorted from blood, obtained in a trial of the OX40 agonist ivuxolimab. These TCRs come from an adult with an advanced solid tumor such as melanoma, head and neck, liver or kidney cancer.

In nucleotides, the CDR3 is TGTGCCAGCAGCGTTGTTCCGGGATCTGAAGCTTTCTTT. As protein: CASSVVPGSEAFF. The chain has TRBV9 and TRBJ1-1; D is undetermined. The CDR3 is 13 residues long. The germline CDR1 and CDR2 sequences are SGDLS and YYNGEE. V lost 2 bases and J 6 bases, leaving 11 bases between the germline ends.

The rearrangement uses TRBV5-6 and TRBJ2-5; 7 bases match TRBD2. Germline loops: CDR1 SGHDT, CDR2 YYEEEE. The CDR3 consists of 18 residues. V trimming: 4 bases; J trimming: 1 base; junction bases outside the gene matches: 16. DNA of the CDR3: TGTGCCAGCAGCCCTACGGAGGGGTTTCTAGCGGTCCAAGAGACCCAGTACTTC. Protein sequence: CASSPTEGFLAVQETQYF. Full variable domain (rest looked up from reference TRBV5-6 and TRBJ2-5): DAGVTQSPTHLIKTRGQQVTLRCSPKSGHDTVSWYQQALGQGPQFIFQYYEEEERQRGNFPDRFSGHQFPNYSSELNVNALLLGDSALYLCASSPTEGFLAVQETQYFGPGTRLLVL.

The chain employs TRBV2 and TRBJ2-7; weak D call: TRBD2 (6 bases). Trimming removed 3 bases at V and 6 bases at J, with 15 bases between. Germline lookup yields CDR1 SNHLY and CDR2 FYNNEI. This CDR3 region has 14 residues. CDR3 sequence reads: CASSDWNSGGEQYV. The CDR3 DNA reads TGTGCCAGCAGTGATTGGAATAGCGGAGGCGAGCAGTACGTC.

This chain uses TRBV4-1 with TRBJ2-2; 12 nucleotides line up with TRBD2. Germline V CDR1 and CDR2: MGHRA, YSYEKL. The CDR3 spans 18 residues. The V gene end was trimmed by 0 bases and the J gene end by 3 bases; junction bases not matched to a gene: 5. The CDR3 here is CASSQETSGRMDTGELFF. CDR3 DNA: TGCGCCAGCAGCCAAGAGACTAGCGGGAGAATGGACACCGGGGAGCTGTTTTTT.

This sequence joins TRBV30 and TRBJ2-1; 7 bases line up with TRBD2. Germline CDR1 is GTSNPN and CDR2 is SVGIG (reference sequence). The J segment lost 7 bases and the V segment lost 2 bases, leaving 8 bases of the junction unmatched. The CDR3 sequence is 14 residues long. CDR3 DNA sequence: TGTGCCTGGAGTATCGGCGGGAGTTTGAATGAGCAGTTCTTC. Translation: CAWSIGGSLNEQFF.

The V gene is TRBV19, the J gene TRBJ2-1; possibly TRBD1 for D (5 bases). This CDR3 has 13 amino acids. CDR1 and CDR2 from the germline V gene are LNHDA and SQIVND (reference sequence). With 5 bases removed from V and 4 bases from J, the gap between germline ends came to 9 bases. The CDR3 loop is CASSGRQYNEQFF. CDR3 in DNA: TGTGCCAGTAGTGGAAGACAGTACAATGAGCAGTTCTTC.

This clone has just one count. This rearrangement joins TRBV15 to TRBJ1-4; D gene unclear. V dropped 3 bases and J dropped 3 bases, with 5 bases sitting between them. This CDR3 comprises 13 residues. Germline-derived CDR1 and CDR2 are LNHNV and YYDKDF (reference sequence). The CDR3 DNA follows: TGTGCCACCAGCAGGGCGGCTAATGAAAAACTGTTTTTT. Protein sequence: CATSRAANEKLFF.

In its sample, this clone was seen once. The rearrangement uses TRBV5-1 and TRBJ2-2, with TRBD1 matching 7 bases. The CDR3 is 13 amino acids. After removal of 2 bases from V and 7 bases from J, the junction contained 2 bases not matched to a gene. Germline V CDR1 and CDR2: SGHRS, YFSETQ. CDR3 nucleotides: TGCGCCAGCAGCTTACAGGGGTTCGGGGAGCTGTTTTTT. It encodes CASSLQGFGELFF.

V gene TRBV29-1 combines with J gene TRBJ2-3, with 11 nucleotides matching TRBD2. Per the germline V gene, CDR1 is SQVTM and CDR2 is ANQGSEA. J was trimmed by 4 bases and V by 7 bases; bases with no gene match: 7. This CDR3 is built from 14 residues. CDR3 amino acids: CSALVLAGADTQYF. CDR3 nucleotide sequence: TGCAGCGCCCTCGTACTAGCGGGAGCAGATACGCAGTATTTT.

This clone was counted once. The genes are TRBV7-2 and TRBJ2-5; 10 bases are a match to TRBD2. Trimming at V came to 0 bases and at J to 5 bases, leaving 6 bases not matched to a gene. The CDR3 sequence is 16 residues long. The germline gives CDR1 SGHTA, CDR2 FQGNSA. The CDR3 loop reads CASSLALSGRQETQYF. The CDR3 DNA reads TGTGCCAGCAGCTTAGCGCTTAGCGGGAGGCAGGAGACCCAGTACTTC.

The chain's CDR3 is CASSFSFSRPGQGLGYEQYF. CDR3 coding DNA: TGTGCCAGCAGTTTCTCTTTTTCCCGACCGGGACAGGGTTTGGGATACGAGCAGTACTTC. The J gene is TRBJ2-7, the V gene TRBV27, with 9 positions matching TRBD1. The CDR3 has 20 amino acids. Germline CDR1 MNHEY, CDR2 SMNVEV (reference sequence). Trimming cost V 3 bases and J 4 bases; bases outside gene matches: 22.

This clone occurred a few times. The chain has TRBV14 and TRBJ2-1; 8 positions match TRBD2. This CDR3 has 16 amino acids. The trim removed 4 bases at V and 3 bases at J, leaving 8 bases unmatched. The germline CDR1 and CDR2 sequences are SGHDN and FVKESK. CDR3 in amino acids: CASSPHGLAGYNEQFF. The CDR3 DNA sequence: TGTGCCAGCAGCCCTCACGGCCTAGCGGGCTACAATGAGCAGTTCTTC. The variable domain in full, completed from reference TRBV14 and TRBJ2-1, reads EAGVTQFPSHSVIEKGQTVTLRCDPISGHDNLYWYRRVMGKEIKFLLHFVKESKQDESGMPNNRFLAERTGGTYSTLKVQPAELEDSGVYFCASSPHGLAGYNEQFFGPGTRLTVL.

The rearrangement links TRBV11-3 to TRBJ2-3; no clear D. Germline CDR1 reads SGHNT; CDR2 reads YENEEA. Trimming stripped 5 bases from V and 3 bases from J, with 6 bases between. The CDR3 totals 12 residues. The CDR3 region is CASSTRTDTQYF. The CDR3 DNA reads as TGTGCCAGCAGCACCAGGACAGATACGCAGTATTTT.

The chain employs TRBV29-1 and TRBJ2-6, with TRBD1 matching over 9 bases. V gave up 5 bases and J gave up 0 bases; unmatched junction bases: 11. From germline, CDR1 is SQVTM and CDR2 ANQGSEA. The CDR3 loop spans 18 amino acids. CDR3 sequence: CSVIVWGQGSSGANVLTF. The DNA for the CDR3 is TGCAGCGTTATCGTATGGGGACAGGGAAGCTCTGGGGCCAACGTCCTGACTTTC.

V gene TRBV29-1 combines with J gene TRBJ2-3, with TRBD2 identical over 7 bases. J gave up 1 base and V 1 base, and 5 bases lay outside the gene matches. Germline V gene sequence: CDR1 SQVTM, CDR2 ANQGSEA. This CDR3 region has 15 residues. The CDR3 here is CSVEGALAGTDTQYF. Written as DNA, the CDR3 is TGCAGCGTTGAAGGGGCGCTAGCGGGCACAGATACGCAGTATTTT.

This clone has just one count. The chain is built from TRBV2 and TRBJ1-1; 7 bases are a match to TRBD1. The ends lost 9 bases at V and 2 bases at J; junction bases unmatched: 3. This CDR3 has 12 amino acids. Germline CDR1 and CDR2: SNHLY and FYNNEI. This CDR3 reads CARGQPNTEAFF. The CDR3 nucleotides are TGTGCCAGGGGACAGCCAAACACTGAAGCTTTCTTT.

V and J are TRBV2 and TRBJ2-2; TRBD1 is a possible D gene (7 bases). There are 17 residues in the CDR3. Germline V CDR1 and CDR2: SNHLY, FYNNEI. Trimming took off 3 bases at V and 3 bases at J, with 17 bases between the two ends. In DNA form, the CDR3 reads TGTGCCAGCAGTGAGGCAACAACAGGGGAGGACACCGGGGAGCTGTTTTTT. Its translation: CASSEATTGEDTGELFF.

Concerning this clone: The junction and the germline gene differ at one end; a read error may be behind it. The V and J genes are TRBV7-7 and TRBJ2-5; 8 bases are shared with TRBD1. The CDR3 spans 13 residues. The V gene's germline CDR1 is SSHAT and CDR2 FNYEAQ (reference sequence). CDR3: CASSLTGVKTQYF. The CDR3 region has the DNA TGTGCTAGCAGCCTGACAGGGGTAAAGACCCAGTACTTC.

The chain combines TRBV25-1 with TRBJ1-1, with a weak D call TRBD1 (5 bases). CDR3 length: 16 amino acids. The germline CDR1 and CDR2 sequences are MGHDK and SYGVNS. The V end lost 3 bases, the J end lost 0 bases, and 14 bases lay between the germline ends. The DNA of the CDR3 is TGTGCCAGCAGTGACTCCGGGGGTGGTGTGAACACTGAAGCTTTCTTT. Protein product: CASSDSGGGVNTEAFF.

The chain is built from TRBV5-1 and TRBJ2-5; D perhaps matches TRBD1 (5 bases). The DNA end is more similar to TRBJ2-7, so the J call may be wrong. This CDR3 region has 15 residues. Germline values: CDR1 SGHRS, CDR2 YFSETQ. Written as DNA, the CDR3 is TGCGCCAGCAGCTTGGAGGGGAACGGACCCTACGAGCAGTACTTC. This codes for CASSLEGNGPYEQYF.

The chain employs TRBV11-2 and TRBJ2-7; D unresolved. Trimming stripped 3 bases from V and 3 bases from J, with 9 bases between. The CDR3 extends over 13 amino acids. Per the germline V gene, CDR1 is SGHAT and CDR2 is FQNNGV. CDR3 in amino acids: CASSFSLDYEQYV. For the CDR3, the DNA is TGTGCCAGCAGCTTCTCCCTAGACTACGAGCAGTACGTC.

The rearrangement joins TRBV5-1 to TRBJ1-4, with D possibly TRBD1 on 6 matching bases. The CDR3 length is 14 residues. CDR1 and CDR2 (germline): SGHRS, YFSETQ. V lost 0 bases and J 8 bases, leaving 11 bases between the germline ends. The CDR3 sequence: CASSLGTGQEKLFF. The CDR3 bases are TGCGCCAGCAGCTTGGGAACAGGGCAGGAAAAACTGTTTTTT.

This chain uses TRBV29-1 with TRBJ2-5; 8 bases line up with TRBD1. This CDR3 has 17 amino acids. Trimming removed 1 base from V and 0 bases from J; junction bases left unmatched: 10. Germline lookup yields CDR1 SQVTM and CDR2 ANQGSEA. CDR3 residues: CSVEVGSDRVYQETQYF. For the CDR3, the DNA is TGCAGCGTTGAAGTAGGGTCGGACAGGGTATACCAAGAGACCCAGTACTTC.

The chain uses TRBV5-1 and TRBJ2-3; no reliable D call. This CDR3 region has 17 residues. From germline, CDR1 is SGHRS and CDR2 YFSETQ. Trimming removed 1 base at V and 2 bases at J, with 17 bases between. The CDR3 here is CASSLRSGGSVTDTQYF. The CDR3 nucleotides are TGCGCCAGCAGCTTGAGATCCGGCGGCTCAGTCACAGATACGCAGTATTTT.

Only a few counts were recorded for this clone. V is TRBV6-1 and J is TRBJ2-1, with 9 bases lining up with TRBD1. The V gene's germline CDR1 is MNHNS and CDR2 SASEGT. J lost 6 bases, V lost 10 bases, and 10 bases had no gene match. This CDR3 contains 14 residues. The CDR3 bases are TGTGCCAACCCGGGACAGGGTTGCCCCAATGAGCAGTTCTTC. This translates into CANPGQGCPNEQFF.

The chain employs TRBV28 and TRBJ2-7; 10 bases align to TRBD2. The germline gives CDR1 MDHEN, CDR2 SYDVKM. The V gene end was trimmed by 5 bases and the J gene end by 5 bases; junction bases not matched to a gene: 6. This CDR3 contains 14 residues. The CDR3: CASSPSGSYHEQYV. CDR3 coding DNA: TGTGCCAGCAGTCCTAGCGGGAGCTACCACGAGCAGTACGTC.

The chain employs TRBV6-5 and TRBJ2-7; D gene uncertain. The CDR3 sequence is 16 residues long. Germline CDR1 reads MNHEY; CDR2 reads SVGAGI. The V and J ends lost 0 bases and 0 bases respectively, with 12 bases between them. This CDR3 reads CASSYSRQVSSYEQYV. CDR3 DNA sequence: TGTGCCAGCAGTTACTCGAGGCAGGTTAGCTCCTACGAGCAGTACGTC.